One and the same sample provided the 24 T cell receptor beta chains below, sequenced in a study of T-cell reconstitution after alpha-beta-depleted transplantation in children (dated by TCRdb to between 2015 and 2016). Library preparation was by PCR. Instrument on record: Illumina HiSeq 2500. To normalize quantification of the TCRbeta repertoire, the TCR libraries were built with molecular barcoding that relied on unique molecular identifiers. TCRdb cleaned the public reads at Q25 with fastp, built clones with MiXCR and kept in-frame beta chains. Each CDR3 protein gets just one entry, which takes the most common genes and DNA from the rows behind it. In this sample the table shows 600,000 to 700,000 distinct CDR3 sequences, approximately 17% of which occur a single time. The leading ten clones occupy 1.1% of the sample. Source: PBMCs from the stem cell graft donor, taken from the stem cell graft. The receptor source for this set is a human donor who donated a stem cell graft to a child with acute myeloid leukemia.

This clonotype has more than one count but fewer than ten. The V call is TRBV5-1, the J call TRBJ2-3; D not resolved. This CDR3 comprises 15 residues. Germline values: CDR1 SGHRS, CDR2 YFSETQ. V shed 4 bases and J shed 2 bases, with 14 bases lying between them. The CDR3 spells CASSPGGVFTDTQYF. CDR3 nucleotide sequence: TGCGCCAGCAGCCCTGGTGGGGTTTTCACAGATACGCAGTATTTT.

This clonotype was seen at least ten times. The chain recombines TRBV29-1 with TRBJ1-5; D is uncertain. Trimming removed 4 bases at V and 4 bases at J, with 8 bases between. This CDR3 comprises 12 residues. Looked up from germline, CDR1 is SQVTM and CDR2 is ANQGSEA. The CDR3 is CSVAEGNQPQHF. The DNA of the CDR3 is TGCAGCGTTGCAGAAGGAAATCAGCCCCAGCATTTT.

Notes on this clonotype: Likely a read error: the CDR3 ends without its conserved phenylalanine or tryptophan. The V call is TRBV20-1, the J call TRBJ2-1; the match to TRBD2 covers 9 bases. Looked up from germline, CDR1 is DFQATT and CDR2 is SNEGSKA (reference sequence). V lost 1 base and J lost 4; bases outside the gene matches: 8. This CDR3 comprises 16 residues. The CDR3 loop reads CSARAPRGGGYNEQFL. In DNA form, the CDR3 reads TGCAGTGCTAGAGCTCCCCGCGGGGGGGGTTACAATGAGCAGTTCCTC.

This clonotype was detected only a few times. The CDR3 here is CSARRDTDNTGELFF. The CDR3 DNA reads TGCAGTGCTAGAAGGGACACGGATAACACCGGGGAGCTGTTTTTT. The J gene is TRBJ2-2, the V gene TRBV20-1; D is perhaps TRBD1 (6 bases). The V end lost 2 bases, the J end lost 2 bases, and 12 bases lay between the germline ends. Germline values: CDR1 DFQATT, CDR2 SNEGSKA (reference sequence). This CDR3 spans 15 amino acids.

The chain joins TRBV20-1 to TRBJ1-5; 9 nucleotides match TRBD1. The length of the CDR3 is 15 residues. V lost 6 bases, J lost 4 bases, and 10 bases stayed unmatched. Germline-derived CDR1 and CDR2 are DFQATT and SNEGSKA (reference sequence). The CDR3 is CSALRGQGVNQPQHF. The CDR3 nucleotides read TGCAGTGCCCTAAGGGGACAGGGCGTAAATCAGCCCCAGCATTTT.

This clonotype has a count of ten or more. The chain's CDR3 is CSARDRVDPYNSPLHF. The CDR3 DNA sequence: TGCAGTGCTAGGGACAGGGTGGACCCCTATAATTCACCCCTCCACTTT. The chain is built from TRBV20-1 and TRBJ1-6; 8 bases align to TRBD1. The V gene's germline CDR1 is DFQATT and CDR2 SNEGSKA (reference sequence). The CDR3 has 16 amino acids. V shed 3 bases, J shed 2 bases, and the junction held 6 bases outside the gene matches.

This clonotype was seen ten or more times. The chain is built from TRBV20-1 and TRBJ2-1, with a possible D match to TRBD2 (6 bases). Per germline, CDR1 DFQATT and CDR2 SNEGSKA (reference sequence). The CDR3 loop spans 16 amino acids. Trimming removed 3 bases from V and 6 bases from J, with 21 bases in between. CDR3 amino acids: CSASAPGADQPNEQFF. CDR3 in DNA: TGCAGTGCTAGCGCCCCGGGAGCCGACCAGCCCAATGAGCAGTTCTTC.

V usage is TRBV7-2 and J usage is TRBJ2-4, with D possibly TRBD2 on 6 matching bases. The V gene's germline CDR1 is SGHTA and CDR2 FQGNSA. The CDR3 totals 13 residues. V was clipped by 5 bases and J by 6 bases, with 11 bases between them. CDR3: CASSAPGANIQYF. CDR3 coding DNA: TGTGCCAGCAGCGCGCCGGGAGCAAACATTCAGTACTTC. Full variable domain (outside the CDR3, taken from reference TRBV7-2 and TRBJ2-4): GAGVSQSPSNKVTEKGKDVELRCDPISGHTALYWYRQSLGQGLEFLIYFQGNSAPDKSGLPSDRFSAERTGGSVSTLTIQRTQQEDSAVYLCASSAPGANIQYFGAGTRLSVL.

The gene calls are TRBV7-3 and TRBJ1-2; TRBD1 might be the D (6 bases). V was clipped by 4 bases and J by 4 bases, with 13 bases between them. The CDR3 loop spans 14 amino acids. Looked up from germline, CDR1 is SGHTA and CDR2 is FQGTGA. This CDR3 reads CASSSGGGRYGYTF. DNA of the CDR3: TGTGCCAGCAGCTCGGGGGGGGGGCGCTATGGCTACACCTTC.

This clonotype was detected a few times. In DNA form, the CDR3 reads TGTGCCAGCAGCACGTTAGGGGCGTACCAAGAGACCCAGTACTTC. This translates into CASSTLGAYQETQYF. The gene calls are TRBV7-9 and TRBJ2-5, with D possibly being TRBD1 (5 bases). Trimming left V 5 bases short and J 0 bases short, with 13 bases between. The CDR3 runs to 15 residues. The V gene's germline CDR1 is SEHNR and CDR2 FQNEAQ (reference sequence).

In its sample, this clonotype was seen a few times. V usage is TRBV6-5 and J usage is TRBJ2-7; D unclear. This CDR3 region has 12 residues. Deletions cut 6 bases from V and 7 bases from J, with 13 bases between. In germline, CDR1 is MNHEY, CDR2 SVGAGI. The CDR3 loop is CASSLPGFEQYF. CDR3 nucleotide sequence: TGTGCCAGCAGCCTCCCAGGCTTTGAGCAGTACTTC.

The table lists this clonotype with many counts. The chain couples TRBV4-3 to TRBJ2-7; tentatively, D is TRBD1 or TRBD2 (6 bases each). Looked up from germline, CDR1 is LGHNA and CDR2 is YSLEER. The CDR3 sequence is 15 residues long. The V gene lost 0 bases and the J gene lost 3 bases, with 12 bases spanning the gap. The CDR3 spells CASSQDSGALYEQYF. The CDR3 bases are TGCGCCAGCAGCCAAGATTCGGGGGCCCTCTACGAGCAGTACTTC.

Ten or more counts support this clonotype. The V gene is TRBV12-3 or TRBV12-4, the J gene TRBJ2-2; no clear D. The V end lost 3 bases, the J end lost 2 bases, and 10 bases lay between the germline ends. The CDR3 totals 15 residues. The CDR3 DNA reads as TGTGCCAGCAGTTTGTCGCAGCTAAACACCGGGGAGCTGTTTTTT. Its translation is CASSLSQLNTGELFF.

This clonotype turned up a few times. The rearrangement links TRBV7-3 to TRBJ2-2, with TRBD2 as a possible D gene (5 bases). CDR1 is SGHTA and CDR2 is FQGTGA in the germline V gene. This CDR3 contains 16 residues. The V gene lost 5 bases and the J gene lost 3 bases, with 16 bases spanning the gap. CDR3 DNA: TGTGCCAGCAGCCCGGAAGCGGAGAGGGACACCGGGGAGCTGTTTTTT. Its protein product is CASSPEAERDTGELFF.

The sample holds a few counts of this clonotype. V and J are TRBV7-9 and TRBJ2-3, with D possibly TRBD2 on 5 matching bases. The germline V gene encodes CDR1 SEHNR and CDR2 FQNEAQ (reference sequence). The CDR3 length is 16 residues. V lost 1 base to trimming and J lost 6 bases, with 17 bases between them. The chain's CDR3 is CASSLGASSVGDTQYF. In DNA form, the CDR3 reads TGTGCCAGCAGCTTAGGGGCTAGCTCGGTAGGGGATACGCAGTATTTT.

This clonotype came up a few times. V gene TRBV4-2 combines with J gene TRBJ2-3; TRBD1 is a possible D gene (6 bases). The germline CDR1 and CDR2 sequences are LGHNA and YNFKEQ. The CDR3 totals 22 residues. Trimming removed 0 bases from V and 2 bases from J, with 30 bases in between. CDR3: CASSQDFIAERLNRDTTDTQYF. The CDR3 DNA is TGTGCCAGCAGCCAAGATTTTATCGCAGAACGGCTAAACCGGGACACCACAGATACGCAGTATTTT.

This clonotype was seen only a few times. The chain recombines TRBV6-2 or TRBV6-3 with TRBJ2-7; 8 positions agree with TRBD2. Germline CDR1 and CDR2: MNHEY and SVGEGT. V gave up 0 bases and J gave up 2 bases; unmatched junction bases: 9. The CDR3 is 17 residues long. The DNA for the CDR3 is TGTGCCAGCAGTTACTCGAAGTACGGGGGGGCGGCCTACGAGCAGTACGTC. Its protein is CASSYSKYGGAAYEQYV.

In nucleotides, the CDR3 is TGCAGTGCTAGAGATCCTTCCACAGAGATCTACGAGCAGTACGTC. Translating gives CSARDPSTEIYEQYV. This sequence joins TRBV20-1 and TRBJ2-7; the D is unclear. The ends were cut back, 0 bases at V and 3 bases at J, with 15 bases in the middle. The CDR3 is 15 residues long. From germline, CDR1 is DFQATT and CDR2 SNEGSKA (reference sequence).

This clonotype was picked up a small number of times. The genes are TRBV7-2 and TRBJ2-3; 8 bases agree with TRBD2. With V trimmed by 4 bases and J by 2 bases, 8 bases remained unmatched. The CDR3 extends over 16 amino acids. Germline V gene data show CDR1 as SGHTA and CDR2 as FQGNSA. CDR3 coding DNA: TGTGCCAGCAGCTCTCTAGCGGGCAGACTCACAGATACGCAGTATTTT. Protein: CASSSLAGRLTDTQYF.

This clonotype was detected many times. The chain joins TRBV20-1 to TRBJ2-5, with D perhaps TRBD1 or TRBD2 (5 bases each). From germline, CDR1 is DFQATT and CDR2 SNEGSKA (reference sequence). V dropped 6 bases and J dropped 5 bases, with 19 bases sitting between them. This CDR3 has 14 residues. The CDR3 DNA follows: TGCAGTGCCAGCGAGGTGTTGGGGGAGGAGACCCAGTACTTC. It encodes CSASEVLGEETQYF.

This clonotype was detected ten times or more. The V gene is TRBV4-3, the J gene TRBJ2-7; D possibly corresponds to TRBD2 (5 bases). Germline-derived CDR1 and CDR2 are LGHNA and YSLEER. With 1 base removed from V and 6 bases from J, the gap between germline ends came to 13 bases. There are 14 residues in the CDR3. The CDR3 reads CASSQGGRGTEQYF. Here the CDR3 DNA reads TGCGCCAGCAGCCAAGGTGGTCGGGGAACCGAGCAGTACTTC.

The CDR3 DNA follows: TGTGCCAGCAGCTTCCGGGAAAGCCTTCGCGGTACGCAGTATTTT. It encodes CASSFRESLRGTQYF. The chain couples TRBV7-9 to TRBJ2-3, with a tentative D call TRBD2 (5 bases). This CDR3 contains 15 residues. Germline-derived CDR1 and CDR2 are SEHNR and FQNEAQ (reference sequence). V lost 3 bases to trimming and J lost 8 bases, with 18 bases between them.

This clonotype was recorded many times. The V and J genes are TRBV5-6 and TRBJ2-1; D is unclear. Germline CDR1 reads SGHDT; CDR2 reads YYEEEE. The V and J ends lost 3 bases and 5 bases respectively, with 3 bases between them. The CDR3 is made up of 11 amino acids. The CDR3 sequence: CASSWNNEQFF. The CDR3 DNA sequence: TGTGCCAGCAGCTGGAACAATGAGCAGTTCTTC.

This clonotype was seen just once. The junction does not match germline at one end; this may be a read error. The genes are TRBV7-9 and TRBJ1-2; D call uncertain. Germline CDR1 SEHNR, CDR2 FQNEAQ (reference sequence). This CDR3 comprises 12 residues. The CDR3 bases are TGTGCCAGCAGCTTAGAGGGCTATTGCTACACCTTC. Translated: CASSLEGYCYTF. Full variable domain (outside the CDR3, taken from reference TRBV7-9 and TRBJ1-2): DTGVSQNPRHKITKRGQNVTFRCDPISEHNRLYWYRQTLGQGPEFLTYFQNEAQLEKSRLLSDRFSAERPKGSFSTLEIQRTEQGDSAMYLCASSLEGYCYTFGSGTRLTVV.